The rows below give T cell receptor beta chains drawn from one sample of a study of T cell responses to AZD1222 COVID-19 vaccine. The repertoire was sequenced with immunoSEQ multiplex PCR; TCRdb's copy has only in-frame clones and lacks some. The data contain 75,000 to 85,000 clones, about 80% of them seen just once; the ten biggest clones take up roughly 29%. Sequenced material: peripheral blood, taken 28 days after the second dose of the MenACWY control vaccine. Receptor source: an adult who received the MenACWY meningococcal vaccine as a control. The CDR3 runs from the conserved cysteine through the conserved F or W. Each record gives: clone size, V gene, J gene, D gene, CDR3 protein, CDR3 DNA. A D gene is named only where the DNA matches it firmly. The size of a clone is reported for some rows only, either as once, few or many, or as a class for expanded clones.

abundance: .
v_gene: TRBV7-9
j_gene: TRBJ1-3
d_gene: TRBD1
CDR3aa: CASSPGTGIGNTIYF
CDR3nt: TGTGCCAGCAGCCCAGGGACAGGGATCGGAAACACCATATATTTT

abundance: .
v_gene: TRBV29-1
j_gene: TRBJ1-1
d_gene: .
CDR3aa: CSVDEGRGAFF
CDR3nt: TGCAGCGTTGACGAGGGGAGGGGAGCTTTCTTT

abundance: .
v_gene: TRBV2
j_gene: TRBJ1-1
d_gene: .
CDR3aa: CASSVDRTMNTEAFF
CDR3nt: TGTGCCAGCAGTGTGGACAGAACCATGAACACTGAAGCTTTCTTT

abundance: .
v_gene: TRBV19
j_gene: TRBJ1-5
d_gene: .
CDR3aa: CASTRAGRFGQPQHF
CDR3nt: TGTGCCAGTACGAGGGCAGGGAGGTTTGGTCAGCCCCAGCATTTT

abundance: .
v_gene: TRBV3-1/TRBV3-2
j_gene: TRBJ2-3
d_gene: .
CDR3aa: CASSQDPYSYRQYF
CDR3nt: TGTGCCAGCAGCCAAGATCCCTACAGTTATAGGCAGTATTTT

abundance: .
v_gene: TRBV5-1
j_gene: TRBJ2-5
d_gene: .
CDR3aa: CASSLEVGREETQYF
CDR3nt: TGCGCCAGCAGCTTGGAGGTGGGCAGGGAAGAGACCCAGTACTTC

abundance: few
v_gene: TRBV15
j_gene: TRBJ1-1
d_gene: .
CDR3aa: CATSRDGAFKTEAFF
CDR3nt: TGTGCCACCAGCAGAGATGGCGCGTTCAAAACTGAAGCTTTCTTT

abundance: once
v_gene: TRBV7-9
j_gene: TRBJ2-7
d_gene: TRBD1
CDR3aa: CASSLDTGGRGEQYF
CDR3nt: TGTGCCAGCAGCCTAGACACAGGGGGCAGAGGCGAGCAGTACTTC

abundance: .
v_gene: TRBV4-1
j_gene: TRBJ2-1
d_gene: TRBD2
CDR3aa: CASSQESAGGPLEQFF
CDR3nt: TGCGCCAGCAGCCAAGAATCAGCGGGAGGGCCGCTTGAGCAGTTCTTC

abundance: few
v_gene: TRBV12-3/TRBV12-4
j_gene: TRBJ2-7
d_gene: .
CDR3aa: CASSLGRAYEQYF
CDR3nt: TGTGCCAGCAGTTTGGGCAGGGCCTACGAGCAGTACTTC

abundance: few
v_gene: TRBV3-1/TRBV3-2
j_gene: TRBJ1-2
d_gene: .
CDR3aa: CASSQGDSRRYTF
CDR3nt: TGTGCCAGCAGCCAAGGTGACTCACGGCGCTACACCTTC

abundance: few
v_gene: TRBV14
j_gene: TRBJ2-7
d_gene: .
CDR3aa: CASSPKWAGSEQYF
CDR3nt: TGTGCCAGCAGCCCCAAGTGGGCCGGTAGCGAGCAGTACTTC

abundance: .
v_gene: TRBV7-2
j_gene: TRBJ1-1
d_gene: TRBD1
CDR3aa: CASSLVPTGGTEAFF
CDR3nt: TGTGCCAGCAGCTTAGTGCCGACAGGGGGCACTGAAGCTTTCTTT

abundance: .
v_gene: TRBV18
j_gene: TRBJ2-3
d_gene: .
CDR3aa: CASSPSQISTDTQYF
CDR3nt: TGTGCCAGCTCACCATCCCAGATTAGCACAGATACGCAGTATTTT

abundance: .
v_gene: TRBV19
j_gene: TRBJ1-5
d_gene: .
CDR3aa: CASSIQGSGQPQHF
CDR3nt: TGTGCCAGTAGTATCCAGGGGTCGGGTCAGCCCCAGCATTTT

abundance: .
v_gene: TRBV28
j_gene: TRBJ2-1
d_gene: .
CDR3aa: CASTEFMVNEQFF
CDR3nt: TGTGCCAGCACCGAATTCATGGTGAATGAGCAGTTCTTC

abundance: once
v_gene: TRBV5-1
j_gene: TRBJ2-1
d_gene: .
CDR3aa: CASSRTVGVANDEQFF
CDR3nt: TGCGCCAGCAGCCGGACTGTGGGGGTGGCAAATGATGAGCAGTTCTTC

abundance: few
v_gene: TRBV5-1
j_gene: TRBJ1-2
d_gene: .
CDR3aa: CASSLGRRFNYGYTF
CDR3nt: TGCGCCAGCAGCTTGGGACGGCGGTTTAACTATGGCTACACCTTC